The 24 T cell receptor beta chains reported below all come from one sample, sequenced in a study of blood T cell repertoires in COVID-19. Clones were read by immunoSEQ multiplex PCR, and TCRdb kept only the in-frame ones, dropping some. This sample yields hundreds of thousands of clones, of which roughly 83% are seen a single time; 2.6% belongs to the top ten. The sample taken for sequencing was peripheral blood. Every receptor here comes from a woman in her 70s with active or convalescent COVID-19.

This chain uses TRBV10-3 with TRBJ2-7; no definite D call. The CDR3 spans 14 residues. Trimming removed 4 bases at V and 1 base at J, with 11 bases between. Germline V gives CDR1 ENHRY, CDR2 SYGVKD. In DNA form, the CDR3 reads TGTGCCATCAGTGTAGGAGAGATATCCTACGAGCAGTACTTC. Translation gives CAISVGEISYEQYF.

The chain couples TRBV3-1 (or the pseudogene TRBV3-2) to TRBJ2-5, with 10 bases matching TRBD2. The CDR3 is 16 amino acids. CDR1 and CDR2 from the germline V gene are LGHDT and YNNKEL (reference sequence). The trim removed 4 bases at V and 0 bases at J, leaving 5 bases unmatched. The CDR3 sequence: CASSPGLAEHQETQYF. CDR3 DNA sequence: TGTGCCAGCAGCCCCGGACTAGCGGAACACCAAGAGACCCAGTACTTC.

This chain connects TRBV6-5 to TRBJ2-3; TRBD2 aligns across 7 bases. The trim removed 9 bases at V and 2 bases at J, leaving 2 bases unmatched. CDR3 size: 12 residues. The V gene's germline CDR1 is MNHEY and CDR2 SVGAGI. The CDR3 nucleotides read TGTGCCAGTGCGGGAGCCACAGATACGCAGTATTTT. This sequence encodes CASAGATDTQYF.

The chain carries TRBV19 and TRBJ2-5; D gene uncertain. Trimming removed 4 bases from V and 4 bases from J, with 4 bases in between. Looked up from germline, CDR1 is LNHDA and CDR2 is SQIVND (reference sequence). The CDR3 consists of 11 residues. CDR3 loop: CASSTGETQYF. CDR3 nucleotides: TGTGCCAGTAGTACCGGAGAGACCCAGTACTTC.

This clone was observed a handful of times. This chain connects TRBV7-9 to TRBJ1-2; TRBD1 agrees at 7 bases. The germline V gene encodes CDR1 SEHNR and CDR2 FQNEAQ (reference sequence). The CDR3 has 16 residues. The ends lost 1 base at V and 4 bases at J; junction bases unmatched: 9. CDR3 sequence (DNA): TGTGCCAGCAGCTTAGAGAGGTCGGGGACAGTCTATGGCTACACCTTC. Amino acid sequence: CASSLERSGTVYGYTF.

The chain employs TRBV2 and TRBJ2-1; 7 nucleotides match TRBD2. CDR3 length equals 13 residues. Per germline, CDR1 SNHLY and CDR2 FYNNEI. Germline trimming cut 7 bases from V and 8 bases from J; bases unmatched to any gene: 8. CDR3 sequence reads: CASTGGLIYEQFF. For the CDR3, the DNA is TGTGCCAGCACCGGGGGACTAATCTATGAGCAGTTCTTC.

CDR3 nucleotide sequence: TGTGCCATCAGTGCGACGGGGTTGGGTTCACCCCTCCACTTT. As protein: CAISATGLGSPLHF. J is TRBJ1-6 and V is TRBV10-3; D remains ambiguous. V lost 4 bases and J lost 9, with 13 bases in between. CDR1 and CDR2 (germline): ENHRY, SYGVKD. The CDR3 extends over 14 amino acids.

The rearrangement uses TRBV30 and TRBJ1-6, with D possibly TRBD1 on 6 matching bases. Germline loops: CDR1 GTSNPN, CDR2 SVGIG (reference sequence). CDR3 size: 14 residues. V lost 5 bases to trimming and J lost 4 bases, with 12 bases between them. The CDR3, as DNA: TGTGCCTGGCAGGGGACGGGATATAATTCACCCCTCCACTTT. Encoded protein: CAWQGTGYNSPLHF.

The genes are TRBV7-6 and TRBJ1-4; 9 bases match TRBD1. CDR1 is SGHVS, CDR2 FNYEAQ, per germline. The V segment lost 3 bases and the J segment 6 bases; nucleotides outside the gene matches: 2. The CDR3 runs to 14 residues. The CDR3 spells CASSFGDRDEKLFF. The CDR3 DNA reads TGTGCCAGCAGCTTCGGGGACAGGGATGAAAAACTGTTTTTT.

This chain joins TRBV28 and TRBJ1-2; D is possibly TRBD1 (6 bases). Trimming took off 5 bases at V and 4 bases at J, with 14 bases between the two ends. The CDR3 is made up of 14 amino acids. Germline V CDR1 and CDR2: MDHEN, SYDVKM. The CDR3 sequence: CASSIQGEVYGYTF. The DNA of the CDR3 is TGTGCCAGCAGTATACAGGGAGAAGTCTATGGCTACACCTTC.

This clone occurred once. The gene calls are TRBV12-3 or TRBV12-4 and TRBJ1-2; 7 bases are a match to TRBD1. Losses at the gene ends were 5 bases for V and 8 bases for J; bases not matched to a gene: 8. This CDR3 spans 13 amino acids. The CDR3 spells CASSPRDSRGYTF. In DNA, the CDR3 is TGTGCCAGCAGTCCTAGGGACAGCCGAGGCTACACCTTC.

The chain carries TRBV21-1 and TRBJ1-2; the table assigns TRBD1, which was not confirmed against the DNA. TRBV21-1 is tagged as a pseudogene. The CDR3 length is 14 residues. The chain's CDR3 is CASSGPGTGNGYTF. The CDR3 region has the DNA TGTGCCAGCAGCGGACCCGGGACAGGGAATGGCTACACCTTC.

The CDR3, as DNA: TGTGCCAGCAGTTACTCGATCAGCACCCTAGACGAGCAGTACTTC. Protein sequence: CASSYSISTLDEQYF. The rearrangement links TRBV6-5 to TRBJ2-7; no firm D call. CDR3 size: 15 residues. Trimming cost V 0 bases and J 5 bases, with 14 bases left between them. Per germline, CDR1 MNHEY and CDR2 SVGAGI.

The chain carries TRBV2 and TRBJ1-1; 9 nucleotides match TRBD1. CDR3 length equals 13 residues. Germline V gene lookup returns CDR1 SNHLY and CDR2 FYNNEI. The V gene end was trimmed by 6 bases and the J gene end by 7 bases; junction bases not matched to a gene: 6. The CDR3, as DNA: TGTGCCAGCAGGCGGGACAGGGAGGATGAAGCTTTCTTT. This sequence encodes CASRRDREDEAFF.

The rearrangement links TRBV28 to TRBJ1-1; D gene unclear. Germline V gene sequence: CDR1 MDHEN, CDR2 SYDVKM. This CDR3 spans 15 amino acids. With 2 bases removed from V and 0 bases from J, the gap between germline ends came to 10 bases. CDR3 amino acids: CASSLTGTMNTEAFF. CDR3 in DNA: TGTGCCAGCAGTTTAACGGGAACAATGAACACTGAAGCTTTCTTT.

The J gene is TRBJ1-1, the V gene TRBV6-6, with TRBD1 as a possible D gene (5 bases). The germline CDR1 and CDR2 sequences are MNHNY and SVGAGI (reference sequence). The CDR3 spans 15 residues. V lost 5 bases, J lost 4 bases, and 17 bases lay in between. The DNA of the CDR3 is TGTGCCAGCAGTAAACCCCGGGGGGAAGGCACTGAAGCTTTCTTT. It encodes CASSKPRGEGTEAFF.

CDR3 region: CASSPPGLAGRPSYNEQFF. The DNA for the CDR3 is TGTGCCAGCAGCCCTCCGGGACTAGCGGGAAGGCCTTCCTACAATGAGCAGTTCTTC. The rearrangement uses TRBV28 and TRBJ2-1, with TRBD2 matching over 13 bases. This CDR3 has 19 amino acids. With 6 bases clipped from V and 1 base from J, the junction kept 12 bases outside the gene matches. CDR1 and CDR2 (germline): MDHEN, SYDVKM.

The V and J genes are TRBV28 and TRBJ2-5; a possible D gene is TRBD2 (7 bases). Trimming took off 4 bases at V and 5 bases at J, with 20 bases between the two ends. The CDR3 length is 16 residues. CDR1 MDHEN and CDR2 SYDVKM come from the germline V gene. CDR3 amino acids: CASSSRVGGDVETQYF. CDR3 nucleotide sequence: TGTGCCAGCAGTTCCCGAGTAGGGGGGGACGTGGAGACCCAGTACTTC.

This clone was counted between two and nine times. This chain links TRBV6-5 with TRBJ2-7, with 8 nucleotides matching TRBD2. The ends lost 0 bases at V and 2 bases at J; junction bases unmatched: 6. The CDR3 spans 16 residues. Germline CDR1 and CDR2: MNHEY and SVGAGI. The CDR3 DNA reads TGTGCCAGCAGTTACTCCCGTAGCGGGGCCGCCTACGAGCAGTACTTC. Translated: CASSYSRSGAAYEQYF.

The chain recombines TRBV7-9 with TRBJ1-5; a weak D match, TRBD1 (6 bases). Germline loops: CDR1 SEHNR, CDR2 FQNEAQ (reference sequence). The CDR3 is 14 amino acids. V was clipped by 5 bases and J by 3 bases, with 11 bases between them. CDR3 nucleotide sequence: TGTGCCAGCAGCGCAGGACAGAACAATCAGCCCCAGCATTTT. Its translation is CASSAGQNNQPQHF.

The chain has TRBV3-1 (or the pseudogene TRBV3-2) and TRBJ2-3; 11 bases line up with TRBD2. CDR1 is LGHDT, CDR2 YNNKEL, per germline (reference sequence). The V segment lost 1 base and the J segment 5 bases; nucleotides outside the gene matches: 8. The CDR3 spans 17 residues. The CDR3 DNA reads as TGTGCCAGCAGCCAAGCGGGTAGCGGGGGGGCGGGAGATACGCAGTATTTT. Its protein product is CASSQAGSGGAGDTQYF.

This chain connects TRBV6-5 to TRBJ1-4, with D maybe TRBD1 (6 bases). Germline V gene data show CDR1 as MNHEY and CDR2 as SVGAGI. CDR3 length: 14 residues. V was cut by 7 bases and J by 6 bases, with 15 bases left in between. The CDR3 reads CASTPGWGHEKLFF. The CDR3, as DNA: TGTGCCAGCACCCCAGGTTGGGGGCATGAAAAACTGTTTTTT.

This clone was found a few times. The chain joins TRBV5-1 to TRBJ2-3, with no clear D. Germline assignment: CDR1 SGHRS and CDR2 YFSETQ. This CDR3 spans 14 amino acids. V was trimmed by 0 bases and J by 2 bases, leaving 7 bases between them. CDR3 residues: CASSLVPNTDTQYF. CDR3 nucleotides: TGCGCCAGCAGCTTGGTCCCAAACACAGATACGCAGTATTTT.

The CDR3 DNA reads as TGTGCCAGCAGTTTGCTACAGGGGTACCGGGAGCTGTTTTTT. Translation gives CASSLLQGYRELFF. The chain is built from TRBV28 and TRBJ2-2, with 7 bases that match TRBD1. J gave up 9 bases and V 3 bases, and 7 bases lay outside the gene matches. CDR1 and CDR2 (germline): MDHEN, SYDVKM. There are 14 residues in the CDR3. Drawing the rest from reference TRBV28 and TRBJ2-2, the complete variable domain is DVKVTQSSRYLVKRTGEKVFLECVQDMDHENMFWYRQDPGLGLRLIYFSYDVKMKEKGDIPEGYSVSREKKERFSLILESASTNQTSMYLCASSLLQGYRELFFGEGSRLTVL.